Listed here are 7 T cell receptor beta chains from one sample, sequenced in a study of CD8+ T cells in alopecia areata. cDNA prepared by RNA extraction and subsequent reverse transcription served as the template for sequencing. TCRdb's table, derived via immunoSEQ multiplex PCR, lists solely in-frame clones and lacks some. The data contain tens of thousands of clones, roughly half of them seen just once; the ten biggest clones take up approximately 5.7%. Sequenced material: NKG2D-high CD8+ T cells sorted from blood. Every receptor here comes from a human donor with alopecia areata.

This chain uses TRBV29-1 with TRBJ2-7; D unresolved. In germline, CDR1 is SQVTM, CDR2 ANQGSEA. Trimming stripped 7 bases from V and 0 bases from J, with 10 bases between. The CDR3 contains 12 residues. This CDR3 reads CSALIHSYEQYF. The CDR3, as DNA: TGCAGCGCCCTGATACACTCCTACGAGCAGTACTTC.

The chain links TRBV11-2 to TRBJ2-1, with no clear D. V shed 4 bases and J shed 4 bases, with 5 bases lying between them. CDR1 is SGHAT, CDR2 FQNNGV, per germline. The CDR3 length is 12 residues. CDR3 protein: CASSSRYNEQFF. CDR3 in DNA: TGTGCCAGCAGCTCCCGATACAATGAGCAGTTCTTC.

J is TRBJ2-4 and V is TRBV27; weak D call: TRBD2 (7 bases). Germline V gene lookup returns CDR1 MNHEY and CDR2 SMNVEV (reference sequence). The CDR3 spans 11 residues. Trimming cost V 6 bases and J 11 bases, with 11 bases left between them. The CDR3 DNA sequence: TGTGCCAGCAGGAGGGGGGGCGTTCAGTACTTC. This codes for CASRRGGVQYF.

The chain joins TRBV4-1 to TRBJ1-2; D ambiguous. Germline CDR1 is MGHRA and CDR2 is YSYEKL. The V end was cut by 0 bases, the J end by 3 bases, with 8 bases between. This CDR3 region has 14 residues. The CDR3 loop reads CASSQDEGYYGYTF. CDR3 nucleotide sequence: TGCGCCAGCAGCCAAGATGAAGGCTACTATGGCTACACCTTC.

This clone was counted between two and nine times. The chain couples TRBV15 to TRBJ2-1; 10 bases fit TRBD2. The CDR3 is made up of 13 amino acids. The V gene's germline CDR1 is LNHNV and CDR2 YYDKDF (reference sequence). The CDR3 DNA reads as TGTGCTATTTCTAGCGGGAGCTACAATGAGCAGTTCTTC. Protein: CAISSGSYNEQFF.

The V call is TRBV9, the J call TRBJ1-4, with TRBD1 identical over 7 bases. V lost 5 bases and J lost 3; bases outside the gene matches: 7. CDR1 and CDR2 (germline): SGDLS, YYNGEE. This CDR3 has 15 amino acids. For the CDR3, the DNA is TGTGCCAGCAGACCGGGACAGACGTCTAATGAAAAACTGTTTTTT. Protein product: CASRPGQTSNEKLFF.

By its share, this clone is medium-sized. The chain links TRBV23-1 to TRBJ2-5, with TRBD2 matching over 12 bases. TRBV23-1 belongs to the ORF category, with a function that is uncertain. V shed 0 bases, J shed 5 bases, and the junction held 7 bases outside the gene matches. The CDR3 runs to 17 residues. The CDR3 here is CASSQSPSGRAGETQYF. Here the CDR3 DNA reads TGCGCCAGCAGTCAATCACCTAGCGGGAGGGCCGGTGAGACCCAGTACTTC.